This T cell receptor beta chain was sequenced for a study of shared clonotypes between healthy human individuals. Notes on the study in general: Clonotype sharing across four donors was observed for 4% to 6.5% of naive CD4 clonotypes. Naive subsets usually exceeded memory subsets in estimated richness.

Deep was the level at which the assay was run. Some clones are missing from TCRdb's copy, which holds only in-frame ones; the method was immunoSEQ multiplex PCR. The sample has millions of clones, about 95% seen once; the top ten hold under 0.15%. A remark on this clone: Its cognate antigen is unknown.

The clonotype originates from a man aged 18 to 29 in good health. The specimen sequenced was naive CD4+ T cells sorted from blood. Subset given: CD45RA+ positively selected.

The CDR3 reads CASSRRDNGNTIYF. The CDR3 nucleotides read TGTGCCAGCAGCCGCCGGGACAATGGAAACACCATATATTTT. V and J are TRBV13 and TRBJ1-3; TRBD1 is a possible D gene (6 bases). Germline loops: CDR1 PRHDT, CDR2 FYEKMQ (reference sequence). V was clipped by 5 bases and J by 3 bases, with 11 bases between them. The CDR3 spans 14 residues.